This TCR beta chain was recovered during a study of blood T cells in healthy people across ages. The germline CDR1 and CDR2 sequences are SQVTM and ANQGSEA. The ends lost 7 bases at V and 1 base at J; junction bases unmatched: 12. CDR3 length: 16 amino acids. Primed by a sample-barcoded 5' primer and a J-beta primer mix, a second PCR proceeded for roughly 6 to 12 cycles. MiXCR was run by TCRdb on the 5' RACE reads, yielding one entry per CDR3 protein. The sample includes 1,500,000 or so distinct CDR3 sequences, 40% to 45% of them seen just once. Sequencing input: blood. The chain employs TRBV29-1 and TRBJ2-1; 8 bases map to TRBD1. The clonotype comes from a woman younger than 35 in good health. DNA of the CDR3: TGCAGCGCAACGAGAGACGGACAGGGATCCTACAATGAGCAGTTCTTC. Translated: CSATRDGQGSYNEQFF.